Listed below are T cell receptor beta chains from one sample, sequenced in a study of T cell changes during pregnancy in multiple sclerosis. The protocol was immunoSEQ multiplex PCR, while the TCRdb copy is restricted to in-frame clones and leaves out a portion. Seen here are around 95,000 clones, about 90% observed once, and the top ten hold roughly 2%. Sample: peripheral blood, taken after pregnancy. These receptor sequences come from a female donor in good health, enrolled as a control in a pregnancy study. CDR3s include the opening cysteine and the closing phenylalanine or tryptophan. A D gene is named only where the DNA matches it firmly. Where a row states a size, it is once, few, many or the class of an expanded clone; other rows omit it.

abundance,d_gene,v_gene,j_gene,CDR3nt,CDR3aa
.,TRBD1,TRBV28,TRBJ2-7,TGTGCCAGCAGCCCCGACAGGGGAAGGACCTACGAGCAGTACTTC,CASSPDRGRTYEQYF
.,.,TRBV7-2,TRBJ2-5,TGTGCCAGCAGCTCCCAGGCACAGCAAGAGACCCAGTACTTC,CASSSQAQQETQYF
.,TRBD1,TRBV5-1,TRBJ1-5,TGCGCCAGCAGCCCACAAAGGACAGGGAATGTGGAAAGCAATCAGCCCCAGCATTTT,CASSPQRTGNVESNQPQHF
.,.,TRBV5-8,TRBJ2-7,TGTGCCAGCAGCTTGCGGGTTGACTACGAGCAGTACTTC,CASSLRVDYEQYF
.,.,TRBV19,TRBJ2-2,TGTGCCAGTACTTATTCCTCTGGGGAGCTGTTTTTT,CASTYSSGELFF
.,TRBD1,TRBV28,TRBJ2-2,TGTGCCAACTCCCGGACAGGGGACACCGGGGAGCTGTTTTTT,CANSRTGDTGELFF
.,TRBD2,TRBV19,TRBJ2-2,TGTGCCAGTAGTATCCCCACCGGACTAGCGGGGAACACCGGGGAGCTGTTTTTT,CASSIPTGLAGNTGELFF
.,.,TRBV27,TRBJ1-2,TGTGCCAGCACTTCCGCAGGGCAGCACGGCTACACCTTC,CASTSAGQHGYTF
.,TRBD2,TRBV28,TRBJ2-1,TGTGCCAGCAGTTTACCTCCAATAAGGACTGATGGGGACTATCTTCATGAGCAGTTCTTC,CASSLPPIRTDGDYLHEQFF
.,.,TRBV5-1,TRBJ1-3,TGCGCCAGCAGCTTGGGCGGAAGCTCTGGAAACACCATATATTTT,CASSLGGSSGNTIYF
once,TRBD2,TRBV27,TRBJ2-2,TGTGCCAGCAGTGGGCTAGCGGGAGTGCGTCGGGGGACCGGGGAGCTGTTTTTT,CASSGLAGVRRGTGELFF
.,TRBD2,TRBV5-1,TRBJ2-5,TGCGCCAGCAGCTTGTCGTACCGGGGGGGCGGGGAGACCCAGTACTTC,CASSLSYRGGGETQYF
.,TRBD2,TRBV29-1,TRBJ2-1,TGCAGCGCCGGGACTAGCAATGAGCAGTTCTTC,CSAGTSNEQFF
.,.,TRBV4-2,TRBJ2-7,TGTGCCAGCAGCCAAGGGGGGGGGCAGGCCCCAAGCTCCTACGAGCAGTACTTC,CASSQGGGQAPSSYEQYF
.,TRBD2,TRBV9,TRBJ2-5,TGTGCCAGCAGCGCCCACGCTAGCGGGAGTCTCAGGGAGACCCAGTACTTC,CASSAHASGSLRETQYF
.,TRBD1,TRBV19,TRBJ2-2,TGTGCCAGTAGTCTACAGGGGGCCTCGACCGGGGAGCTGTTTTTT,CASSLQGASTGELFF
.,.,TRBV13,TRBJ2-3,TGTGCCAGCAGCGACAGTACCGATACGCAGTATTTT,CASSDSTDTQYF
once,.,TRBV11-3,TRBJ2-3,TGTGCCAGCAGCTTACTTAGAGGTCATACGCAGTATTTT,CASSLLRGHTQYF
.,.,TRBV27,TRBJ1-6,TGTGCCAGAGGTGACAGGAGGTATTCACCCCTCCACTTT,CARGDRRYSPLHF
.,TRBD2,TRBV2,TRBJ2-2,TGTGCCAGCAGTGAAGTGGCTAGCGGGGGGGCCAACACCGGGGAGCTGTTTTTT,CASSEVASGGANTGELFF
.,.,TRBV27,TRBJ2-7,TGTGCCAGCAGTCCCCTCGGGGTTCAGCAGTACTTC,CASSPLGVQQYF
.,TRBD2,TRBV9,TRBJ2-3,TGTGCCAGCACCGGGGGGGCTAGCACAGATACGCAGTATTTT,CASTGGASTDTQYF
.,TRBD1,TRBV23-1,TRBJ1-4,TGCGCCAGCAGTCCTCCGGGACAGGGGCAGGATAATGAAAAACTGTTTTTT,CASSPPGQGQDNEKLFF
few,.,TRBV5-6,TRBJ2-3,TGTGCCAGCAGCCGGACATCAAGCACAGATACGCAGTATTTT,CASSRTSSTDTQYF
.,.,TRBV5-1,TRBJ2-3,TGCGCCAGCAGCAGCGGGGACATCACAGATACGCAGTATTTT,CASSSGDITDTQYF
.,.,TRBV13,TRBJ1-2,TGTGCCAGCAGCTCAAGATGGGGCCCATCATATGGCTACACCTTC,CASSSRWGPSYGYTF
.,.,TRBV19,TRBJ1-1,TGTGCCAGTACTCGGGGGGAGGCTGAAGCTTTCTTT,CASTRGEAEAFF
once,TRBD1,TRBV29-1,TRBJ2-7,TGCAGCGTTGTCCCGCCCCAGGGGGCGGGAGAGCAGTACTTC,CSVVPPQGAGEQYF